This record covers a single T cell receptor (beta chain). Its antigen remains unknown. This CDR3 is 15 amino acids long. V shed 4 bases and J shed 6 bases, with 19 bases lying between them. The template was RNA from unsorted bulk tissue. This specimen belongs to a study of tumor and adjacent non-tumor tissue in lung cancer. Study-wide findings and caveats: Top 100 clones took a larger repertoire share in normal lung. Compared with tumor, normal lung showed significantly lower TCR diversity.

A modified ARM-PCR protocol with three rounds of nested PCR amplified TCRbeta. TCRdb re-called the multiplex PCR reads through MiXCR, storing one row per CDR3 protein. This sample has fewer than 130,000 distinct CDR3 sequences, with around 82% found just once. The source is a man between 65 and 79 years old with non-small cell lung cancer. V is TRBV12-3 or TRBV12-4 and J is TRBJ2-7; D gene ambiguous. Sequencing was carried out using lung tumor tissue. The CDR3 nucleotides read TGTGCCAGCAGTTCGATTGCGGTTACTCCCTTCGAGCAGTACTTC. It translates to CASSSIAVTPFEQYF.